This T cell receptor beta chain stems from a study of cytomegalovirus exposure and HLA in healthy donors. Study observations and caveats: A later analysis linked some 17,000 TCR beta sequences to HLA alleles at 0.05 false discovery rate. V- and J-gene trimming in TCR beta was tied to a missense DCLRE1C variant by an analysis performed later.

The CDR3 covers 16 residues. Germline lookup yields CDR1 MNHEY and CDR2 SVGAGI. V was shortened by 0 bases and J by 0 bases, with 9 bases between the two germline ends. The PCR contained 60 Vbeta and 13 Jbeta primers. The table came from immunoSEQ multiplex PCR; TCRdb's copy has only in-frame clones and leaves some out. The table lists 100,000 to 150,000 clones, nearly 80% of them singletons. With regard to this clone: What it binds is unknown.

Specimen: PBMCs. J is TRBJ1-3 and V is TRBV6-5; D uncertain. The clonotype was recovered from a woman in her forties in good health and CMV-seronegative. CDR3 sequence reads: CASSYSRVTSGNTIYF. The CDR3 DNA reads as TGTGCCAGCAGTTACTCGAGGGTAACCTCTGGAAACACCATATATTTT.